This TCR beta chain was sequenced during a study of blood T cell repertoires in COVID-19. Libraries were prepared by immunoSEQ multiplex PCR; TCRdb keeps only in-frame clonotypes and omits some of them. The table shows 280,000 or so clones, with nearly 90% occurring only once. In its sample, this clone was seen once. The sample consisted of PBMCs or T cells enriched from blood (not recorded which). The TCR sequence derives from a woman between 18 and 29 years old with acute COVID-19.

The CDR3 protein is CASSLKGRDSYNEQFF. In nucleotides, the CDR3 is TGTGCCAGCAGCTTAAAAGGGAGGGACTCCTACAATGAGCAGTTCTTC. The rearrangement links TRBV5-4 to TRBJ2-1; 7 nucleotides align to TRBD2. Per the germline V gene, CDR1 is SGHNT and CDR2 is YYREEE (reference sequence). The CDR3 is 16 amino acids. Trimming at V came to 2 bases and at J to 0 bases, leaving 5 bases not matched to a gene.